The T cell receptor beta chain described here comes from a study of blood T cell repertoires in COVID-19. For the study at large: T cells, B-cell-depleted T cells, or PBMCs supplied cDNA or gDNA.

Using immunoSEQ multiplex PCR, the repertoire was profiled, and TCRdb retains in-frame clones only, with some absent. The sample has 40,000 to 55,000 clones, 88% seen once. Germline V gene data show CDR1 as LNHDA and CDR2 as SQIVND (reference sequence). This CDR3 has 15 amino acids. Trimming cost V 5 bases and J 5 bases; bases outside gene matches: 11. This clonotype was sampled from a man between 45 and 60 years old with active COVID-19. The chain couples TRBV19 to TRBJ2-5, with 7 bases that match TRBD1. What was sequenced was peripheral blood. In DNA form, the CDR3 reads TGTGCCAGTAGTCAAAGCCAGGGGGTTTGGGAGACCCAGTACTTC. It yields the protein CASSQSQGVWETQYF.